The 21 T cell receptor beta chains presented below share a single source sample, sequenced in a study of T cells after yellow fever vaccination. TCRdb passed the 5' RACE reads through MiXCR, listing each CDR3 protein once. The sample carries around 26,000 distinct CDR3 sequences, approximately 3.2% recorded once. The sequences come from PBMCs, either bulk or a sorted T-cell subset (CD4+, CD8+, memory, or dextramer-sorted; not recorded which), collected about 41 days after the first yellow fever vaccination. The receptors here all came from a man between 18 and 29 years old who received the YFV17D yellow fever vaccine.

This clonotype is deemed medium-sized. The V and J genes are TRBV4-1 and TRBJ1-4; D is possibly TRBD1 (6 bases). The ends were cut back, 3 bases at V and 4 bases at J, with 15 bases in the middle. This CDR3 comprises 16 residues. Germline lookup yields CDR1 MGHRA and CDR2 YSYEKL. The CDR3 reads CASSQPGHRLNEKLFF. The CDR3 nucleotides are TGCGCCAGCAGCCAGCCGGGACACCGCCTTAATGAAAAACTGTTTTTT.

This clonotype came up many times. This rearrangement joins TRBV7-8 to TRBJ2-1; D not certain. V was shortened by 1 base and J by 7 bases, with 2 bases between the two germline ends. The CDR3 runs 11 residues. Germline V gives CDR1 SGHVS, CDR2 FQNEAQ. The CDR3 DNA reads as TGTGCCAGCAGCTTAGGAAATGAGCAGTTCTTC. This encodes CASSLGNEQFF.

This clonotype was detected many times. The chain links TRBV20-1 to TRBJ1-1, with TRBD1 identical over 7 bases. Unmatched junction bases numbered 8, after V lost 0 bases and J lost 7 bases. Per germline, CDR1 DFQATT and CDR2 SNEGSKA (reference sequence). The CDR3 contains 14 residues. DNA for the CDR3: TGCAGTGCTAGAGAACCTACAGGGGCTGGTGAAGCTTTCTTT. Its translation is CSAREPTGAGEAFF.

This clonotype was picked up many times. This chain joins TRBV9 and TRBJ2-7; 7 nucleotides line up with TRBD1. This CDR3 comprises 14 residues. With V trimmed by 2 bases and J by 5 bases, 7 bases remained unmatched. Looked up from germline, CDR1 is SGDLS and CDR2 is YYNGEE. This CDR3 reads CASSVSQGPHEQYF. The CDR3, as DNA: TGTGCCAGCAGCGTCTCACAGGGGCCCCACGAGCAGTACTTC.

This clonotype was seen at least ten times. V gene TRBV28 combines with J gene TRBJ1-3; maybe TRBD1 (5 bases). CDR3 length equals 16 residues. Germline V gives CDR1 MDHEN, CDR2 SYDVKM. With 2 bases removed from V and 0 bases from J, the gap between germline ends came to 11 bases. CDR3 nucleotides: TGTGCCAGCAGTTTAGGGGGACGGTTCTCTGGAAACACCATATATTTT. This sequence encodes CASSLGGRFSGNTIYF.

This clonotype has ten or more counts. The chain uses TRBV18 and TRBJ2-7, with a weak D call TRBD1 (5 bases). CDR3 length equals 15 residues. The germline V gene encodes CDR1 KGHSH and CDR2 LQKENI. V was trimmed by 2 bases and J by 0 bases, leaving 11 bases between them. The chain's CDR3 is CASSPNRLSSYEQYF. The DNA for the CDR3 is TGTGCCAGCTCACCAAACAGGCTTAGCTCCTACGAGCAGTACTTC.

The DNA of the CDR3 is TGTGCCAGCAGCCGGGCTCCCTACAATGAGCAGTTCTTC. Protein sequence: CASSRAPYNEQFF. V gene TRBV12-3 or TRBV12-4 combines with J gene TRBJ2-1; D unclear. There are 13 residues in the CDR3. The V and J ends lost 6 bases and 2 bases respectively, with 8 bases between them.

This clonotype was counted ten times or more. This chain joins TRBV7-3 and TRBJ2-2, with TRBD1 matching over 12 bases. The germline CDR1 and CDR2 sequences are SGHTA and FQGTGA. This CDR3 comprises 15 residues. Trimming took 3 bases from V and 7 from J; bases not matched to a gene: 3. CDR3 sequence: CASSLGTGGFGELFF. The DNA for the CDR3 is TGTGCCAGCAGCTTGGGGACAGGGGGCTTCGGGGAGCTGTTTTTT.

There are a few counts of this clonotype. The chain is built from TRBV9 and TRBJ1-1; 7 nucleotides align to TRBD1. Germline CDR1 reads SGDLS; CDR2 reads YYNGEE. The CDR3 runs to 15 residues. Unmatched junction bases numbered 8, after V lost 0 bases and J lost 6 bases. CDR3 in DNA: TGTGCCAGCAGCGTAGATCCGGGGACAGTCGCTGAAGCTTTCTTT. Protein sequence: CASSVDPGTVAEAFF.

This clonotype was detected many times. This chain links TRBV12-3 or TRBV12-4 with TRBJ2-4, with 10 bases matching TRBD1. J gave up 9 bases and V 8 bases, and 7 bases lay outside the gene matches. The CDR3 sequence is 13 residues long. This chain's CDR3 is CASAPGQGLIQYF. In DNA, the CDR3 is TGTGCCAGCGCGCCGGGACAGGGGCTCATTCAGTACTTC.

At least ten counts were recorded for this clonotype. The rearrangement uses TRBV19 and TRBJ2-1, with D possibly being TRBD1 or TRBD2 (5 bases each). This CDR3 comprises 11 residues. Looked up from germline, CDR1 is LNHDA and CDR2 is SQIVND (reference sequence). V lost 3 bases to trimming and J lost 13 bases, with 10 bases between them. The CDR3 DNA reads TGTGCCAGTAGTATCGGGGCCGGTCAGTTCTTC. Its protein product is CASSIGAGQFF.

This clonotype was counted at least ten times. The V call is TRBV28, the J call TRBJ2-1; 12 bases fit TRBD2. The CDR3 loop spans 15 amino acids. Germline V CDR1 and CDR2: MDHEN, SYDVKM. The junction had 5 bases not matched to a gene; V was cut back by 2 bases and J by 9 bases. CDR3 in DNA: TGTGCCAGCAGTTTAGCTAGCGGGGGGGAAATTGAGCAGTTCTTC. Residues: CASSLASGGEIEQFF.

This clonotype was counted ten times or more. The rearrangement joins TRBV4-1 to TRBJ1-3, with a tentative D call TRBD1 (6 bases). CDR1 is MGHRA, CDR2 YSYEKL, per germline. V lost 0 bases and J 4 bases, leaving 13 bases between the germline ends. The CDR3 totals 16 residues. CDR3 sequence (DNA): TGCGCCAGCAGCCAAGATCGTGGGGGGCTGGGAAACACCATATATTTT. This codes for CASSQDRGGLGNTIYF.

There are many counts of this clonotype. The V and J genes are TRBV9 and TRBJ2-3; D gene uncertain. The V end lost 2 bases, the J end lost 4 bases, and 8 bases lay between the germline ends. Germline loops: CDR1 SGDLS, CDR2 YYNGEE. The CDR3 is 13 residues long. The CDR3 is CASSVHPADTQYF. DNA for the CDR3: TGTGCCAGCAGCGTCCACCCCGCAGATACGCAGTATTTT.

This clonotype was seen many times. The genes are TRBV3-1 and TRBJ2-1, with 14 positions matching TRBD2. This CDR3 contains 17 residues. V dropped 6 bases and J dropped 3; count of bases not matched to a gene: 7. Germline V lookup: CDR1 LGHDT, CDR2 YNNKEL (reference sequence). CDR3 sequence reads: CASSRGTSGGFYNEQFF. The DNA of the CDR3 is TGTGCCAGCAGTCGCGGGACTAGCGGGGGTTTCTACAATGAGCAGTTCTTC.

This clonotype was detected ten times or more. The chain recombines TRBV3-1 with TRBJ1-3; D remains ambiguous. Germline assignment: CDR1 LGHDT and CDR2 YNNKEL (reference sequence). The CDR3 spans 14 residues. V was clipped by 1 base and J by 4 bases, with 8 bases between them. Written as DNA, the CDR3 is TGTGCCAGCAGCCAAGCCCCCCCGGGAAACACCATATATTTT. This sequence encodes CASSQAPPGNTIYF.

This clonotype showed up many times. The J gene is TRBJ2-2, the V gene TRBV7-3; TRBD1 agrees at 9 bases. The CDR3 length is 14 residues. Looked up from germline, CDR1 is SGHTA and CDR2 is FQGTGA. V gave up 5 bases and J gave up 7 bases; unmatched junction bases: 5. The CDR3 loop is CASSKGQGNGELFF. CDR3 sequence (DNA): TGTGCCAGCAGCAAGGGACAGGGAAACGGGGAGCTGTTTTTT.

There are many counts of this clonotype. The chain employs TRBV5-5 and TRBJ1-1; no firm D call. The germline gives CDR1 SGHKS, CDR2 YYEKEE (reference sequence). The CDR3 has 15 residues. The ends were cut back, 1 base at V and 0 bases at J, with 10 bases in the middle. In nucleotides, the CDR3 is TGTGCCAGCAGCTTGTCAGCAGCCCTGAACACTGAAGCTTTCTTT. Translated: CASSLSAALNTEAFF. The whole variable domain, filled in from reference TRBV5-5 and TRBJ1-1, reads DAGVTQSPTHLIKTRGQQVTLRCSPISGHKSVSWYQQVLGQGPQFIFQYYEKEERGRGNFPDRFSARQFPNYSSELNVNALLLGDSALYLCASSLSAALNTEAFFGQGTRLTVV.

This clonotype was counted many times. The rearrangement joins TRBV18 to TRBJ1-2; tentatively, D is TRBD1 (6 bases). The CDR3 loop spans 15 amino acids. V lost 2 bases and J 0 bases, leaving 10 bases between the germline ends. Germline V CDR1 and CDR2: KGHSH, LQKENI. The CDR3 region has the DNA TGTGCCAGCTCACCAGACAGGAGCGCTAACTATGGCTACACCTTC. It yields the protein CASSPDRSANYGYTF.

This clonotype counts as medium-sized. CDR3 loop: CSVGDTYEQYV. The CDR3 DNA reads as TGCAGCGTTGGGGACACCTACGAGCAGTACGTC. This sequence joins TRBV29-1 and TRBJ2-7, with D possibly TRBD1 on 6 matching bases. V gave up 4 bases and J gave up 2 bases, with 6 bases separating them. Germline V gene lookup returns CDR1 SQVTM and CDR2 ANQGSEA. The CDR3 is 11 amino acids.

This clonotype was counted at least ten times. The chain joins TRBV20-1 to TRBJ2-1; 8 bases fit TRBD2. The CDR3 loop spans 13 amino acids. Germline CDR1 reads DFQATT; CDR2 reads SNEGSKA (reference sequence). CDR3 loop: CGTRGGAYNEQFF. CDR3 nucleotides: TGCGGGACCCGGGGGGGAGCTTACAATGAGCAGTTCTTC.